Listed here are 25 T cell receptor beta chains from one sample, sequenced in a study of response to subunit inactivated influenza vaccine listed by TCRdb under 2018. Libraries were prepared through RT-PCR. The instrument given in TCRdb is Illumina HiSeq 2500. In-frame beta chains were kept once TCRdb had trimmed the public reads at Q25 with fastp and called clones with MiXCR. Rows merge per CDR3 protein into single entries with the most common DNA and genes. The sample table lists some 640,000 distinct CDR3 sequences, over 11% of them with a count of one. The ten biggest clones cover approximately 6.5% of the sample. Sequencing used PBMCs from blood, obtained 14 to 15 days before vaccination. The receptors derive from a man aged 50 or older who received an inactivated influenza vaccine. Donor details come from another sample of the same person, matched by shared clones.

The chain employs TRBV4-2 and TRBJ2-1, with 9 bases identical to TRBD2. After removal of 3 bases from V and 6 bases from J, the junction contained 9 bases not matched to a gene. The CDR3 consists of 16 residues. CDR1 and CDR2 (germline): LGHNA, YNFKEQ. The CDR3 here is CASSHEPSGVLNEQFF. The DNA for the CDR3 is TGTGCCAGCAGCCACGAACCTAGCGGGGTACTCAATGAGCAGTTCTTC.

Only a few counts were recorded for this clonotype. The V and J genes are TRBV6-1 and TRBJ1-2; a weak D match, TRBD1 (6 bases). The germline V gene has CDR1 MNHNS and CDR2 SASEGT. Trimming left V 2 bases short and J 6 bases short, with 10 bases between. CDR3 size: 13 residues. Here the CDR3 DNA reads TGTGCCAGCAGTGAACTGGGGGCTAATGGCTACACCTTC. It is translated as CASSELGANGYTF.

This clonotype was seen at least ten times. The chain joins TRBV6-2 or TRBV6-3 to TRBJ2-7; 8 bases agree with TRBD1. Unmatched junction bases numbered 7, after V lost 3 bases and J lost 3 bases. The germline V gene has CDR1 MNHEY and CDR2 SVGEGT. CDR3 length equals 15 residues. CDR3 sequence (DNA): TGTGCCAGCAGTTATCGGACAGGGAAGGACTACGAGCAGTACTTC. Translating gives CASSYRTGKDYEQYF.

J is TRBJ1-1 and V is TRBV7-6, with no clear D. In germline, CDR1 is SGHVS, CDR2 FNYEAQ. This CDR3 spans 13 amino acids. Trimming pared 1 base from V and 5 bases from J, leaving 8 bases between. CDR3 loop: CASSLDPRTEAFF. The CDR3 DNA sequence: TGTGCCAGCAGCTTAGACCCTAGGACTGAAGCTTTCTTT.

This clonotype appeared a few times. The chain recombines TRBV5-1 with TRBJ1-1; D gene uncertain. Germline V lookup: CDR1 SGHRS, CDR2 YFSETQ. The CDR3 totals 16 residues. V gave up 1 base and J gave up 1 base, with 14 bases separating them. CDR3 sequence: CASSLSDYPGNTEAFF. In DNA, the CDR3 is TGCGCCAGCAGCTTGTCCGACTACCCAGGGAACACTGAAGCTTTCTTT.

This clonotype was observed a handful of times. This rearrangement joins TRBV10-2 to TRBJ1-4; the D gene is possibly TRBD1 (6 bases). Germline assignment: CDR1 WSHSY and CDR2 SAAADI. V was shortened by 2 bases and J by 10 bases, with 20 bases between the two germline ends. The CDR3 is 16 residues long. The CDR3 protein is CASSEGGVGGRGKLFF. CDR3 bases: TGCGCCAGCAGTGAGGGGGGTGTGGGGGGGCGCGGAAAACTGTTTTTT.

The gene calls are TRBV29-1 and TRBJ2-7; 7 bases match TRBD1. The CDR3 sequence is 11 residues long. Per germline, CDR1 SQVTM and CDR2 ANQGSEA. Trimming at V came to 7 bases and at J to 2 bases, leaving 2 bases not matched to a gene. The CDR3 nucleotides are TGCAGCGGGGGACAGACCTACGAGCAGTACTTC. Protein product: CSGGQTYEQYF.

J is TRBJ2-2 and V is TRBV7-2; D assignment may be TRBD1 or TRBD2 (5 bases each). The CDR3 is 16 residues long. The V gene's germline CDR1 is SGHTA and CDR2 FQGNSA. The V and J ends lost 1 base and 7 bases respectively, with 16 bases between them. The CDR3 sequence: CASSLVSGLQVGELFF. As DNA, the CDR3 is TGTGCCAGCAGCTTAGTTTCGGGGCTTCAGGTCGGGGAGCTGTTTTTT.

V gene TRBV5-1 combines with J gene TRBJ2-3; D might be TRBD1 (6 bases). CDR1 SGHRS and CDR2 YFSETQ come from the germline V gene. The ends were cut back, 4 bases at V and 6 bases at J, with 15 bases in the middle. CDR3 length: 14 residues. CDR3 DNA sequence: TGCGCCAGCAGCGGCGGGTTGAGGGGGGATACGCAGTATTTT. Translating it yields CASSGGLRGDTQYF. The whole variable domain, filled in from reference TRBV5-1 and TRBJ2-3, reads KAGVTQTPRYLIKTRGQQVTLSCSPISGHRSVSWYQQTPGQGLQFLFEYFSETQRNKGNFPGRFSGRQFSNSRSEMNVSTLELGDSALYLCASSGGLRGDTQYFGPGTRLTVL.

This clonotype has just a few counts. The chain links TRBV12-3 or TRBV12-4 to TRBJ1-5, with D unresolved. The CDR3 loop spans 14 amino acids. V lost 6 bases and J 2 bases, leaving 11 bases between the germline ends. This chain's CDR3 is CASSWDGGNQPQHF. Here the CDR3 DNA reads TGTGCCAGCAGCTGGGATGGGGGCAATCAGCCCCAGCATTTT.

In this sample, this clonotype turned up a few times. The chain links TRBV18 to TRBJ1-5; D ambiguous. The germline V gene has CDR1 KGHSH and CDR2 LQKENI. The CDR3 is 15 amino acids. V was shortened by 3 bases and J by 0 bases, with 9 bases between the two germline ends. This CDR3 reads CASSPSPNSNQPQHF. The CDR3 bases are TGTGCCAGCTCACCCAGCCCAAATAGCAATCAGCCCCAGCATTTT.

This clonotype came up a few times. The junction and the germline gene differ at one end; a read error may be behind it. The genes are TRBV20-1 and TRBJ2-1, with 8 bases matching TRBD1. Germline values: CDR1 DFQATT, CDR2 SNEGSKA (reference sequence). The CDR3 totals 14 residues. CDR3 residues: CSAGDRGRANEQFF. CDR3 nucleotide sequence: TGCAGTGCTGGAGACAGGGGTCGGGCCAATGAGCAGTTCTTC.

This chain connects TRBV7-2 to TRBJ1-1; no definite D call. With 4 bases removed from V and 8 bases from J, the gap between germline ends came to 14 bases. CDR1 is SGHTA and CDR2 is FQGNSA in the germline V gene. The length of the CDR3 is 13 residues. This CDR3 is CASSSSRRGEAFF. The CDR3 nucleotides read TGTGCCAGCAGCTCTTCACGACGAGGCGAAGCTTTCTTT.

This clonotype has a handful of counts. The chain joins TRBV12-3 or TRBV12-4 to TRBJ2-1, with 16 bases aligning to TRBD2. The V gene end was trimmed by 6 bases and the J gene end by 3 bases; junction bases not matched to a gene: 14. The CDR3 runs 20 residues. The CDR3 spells CASSSVVGTSGRVGYNEQFF. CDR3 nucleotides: TGTGCCAGCAGCTCAGTGGTCGGGACTAGCGGGAGGGTCGGCTACAATGAGCAGTTCTTC.

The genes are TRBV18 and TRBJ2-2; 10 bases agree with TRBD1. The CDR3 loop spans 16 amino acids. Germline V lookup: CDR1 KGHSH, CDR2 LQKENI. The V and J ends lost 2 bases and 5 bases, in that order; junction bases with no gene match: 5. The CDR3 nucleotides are TGTGCCAGCTCACCAAAGTCGGACAGGGGGACCGGGGAGCTGTTTTTT. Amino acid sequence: CASSPKSDRGTGELFF.

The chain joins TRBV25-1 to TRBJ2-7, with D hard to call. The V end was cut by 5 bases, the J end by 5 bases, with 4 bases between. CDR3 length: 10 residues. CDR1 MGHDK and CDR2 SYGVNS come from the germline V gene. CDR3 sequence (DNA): TGTGCCAGCAGTTTTGACGAGCAGTACTTC. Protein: CASSFDEQYF.

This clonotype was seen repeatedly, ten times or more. The CDR3 region is CASSPTGEYYEQYF. The DNA of the CDR3 is TGTGCCAGCAGCCCTACAGGGGAGTACTACGAGCAGTACTTC. The rearrangement links TRBV12-3 or TRBV12-4 to TRBJ2-7; 7 nucleotides line up with TRBD1. This CDR3 has 14 residues. The junction had 8 bases not matched to a gene; V was cut back by 6 bases and J by 3 bases.

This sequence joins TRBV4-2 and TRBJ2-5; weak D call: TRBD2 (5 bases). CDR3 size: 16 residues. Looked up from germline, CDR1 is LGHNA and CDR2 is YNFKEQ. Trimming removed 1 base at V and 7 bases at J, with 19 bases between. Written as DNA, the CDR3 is TGTGCCAGCAGCCAAGGGTTGAGGGCCGCCGCCGGGACCCAGTACTTC. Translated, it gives CASSQGLRAAAGTQYF.

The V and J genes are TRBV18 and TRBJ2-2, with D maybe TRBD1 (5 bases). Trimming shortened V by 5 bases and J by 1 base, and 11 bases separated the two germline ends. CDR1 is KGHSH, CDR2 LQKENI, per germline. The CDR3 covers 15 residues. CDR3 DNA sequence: TGTGCCAGCTCAAGGGCAACAGGGAACACCGGGGAGCTGTTTTTT. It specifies CASSRATGNTGELFF. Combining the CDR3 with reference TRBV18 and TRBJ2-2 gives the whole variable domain NAGVMQNPRHLVRRRGQEARLRCSPMKGHSHVYWYRQLPEEGLKFMVYLQKENIIDESGMPKERFSAEFPKEGPSILRIQQVVRGDSAAYFCASSRATGNTGELFFGEGSRLTVL.

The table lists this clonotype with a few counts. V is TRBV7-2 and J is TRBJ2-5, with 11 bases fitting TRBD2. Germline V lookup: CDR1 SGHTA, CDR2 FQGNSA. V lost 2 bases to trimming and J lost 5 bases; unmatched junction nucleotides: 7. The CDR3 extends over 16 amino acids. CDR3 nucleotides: TGTGCCAGCAGCTTAAGTAGCGGGAGGGCCCGCGAGACCCAGTACTTC. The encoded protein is CASSLSSGRARETQYF.

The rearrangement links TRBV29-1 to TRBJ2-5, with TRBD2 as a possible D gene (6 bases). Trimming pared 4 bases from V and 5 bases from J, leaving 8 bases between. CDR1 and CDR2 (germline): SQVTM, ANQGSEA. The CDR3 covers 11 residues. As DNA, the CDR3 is TGCAGCGTTGGGGCGGGGGAGACCCAGTACTTC. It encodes CSVGAGETQYF.

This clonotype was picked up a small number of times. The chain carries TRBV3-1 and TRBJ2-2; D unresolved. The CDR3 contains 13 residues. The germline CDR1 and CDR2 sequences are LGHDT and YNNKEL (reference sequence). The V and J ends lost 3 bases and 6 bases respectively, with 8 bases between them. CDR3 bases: TGTGCCAGCAGCCAGCCAGTTGCCGGGGAGCTGTTTTTT. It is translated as CASSQPVAGELFF.

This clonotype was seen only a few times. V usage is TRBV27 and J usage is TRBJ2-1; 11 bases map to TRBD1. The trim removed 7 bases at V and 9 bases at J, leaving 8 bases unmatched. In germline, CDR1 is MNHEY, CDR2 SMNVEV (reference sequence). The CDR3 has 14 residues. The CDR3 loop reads CASTGQGARSEQFF. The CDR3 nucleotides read TGTGCCAGCACCGGACAGGGGGCGAGGAGTGAGCAGTTCTTC.

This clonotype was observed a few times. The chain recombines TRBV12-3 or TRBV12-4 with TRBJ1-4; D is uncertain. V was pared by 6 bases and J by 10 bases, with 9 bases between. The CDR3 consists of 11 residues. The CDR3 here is CASRNLGKLFF. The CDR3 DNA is TGTGCCAGCAGGAACCTAGGAAAACTGTTTTTT.

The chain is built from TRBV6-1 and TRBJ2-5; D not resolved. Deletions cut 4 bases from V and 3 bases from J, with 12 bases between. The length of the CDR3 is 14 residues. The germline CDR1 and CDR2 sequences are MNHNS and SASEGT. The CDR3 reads CASSASVYEETQYF. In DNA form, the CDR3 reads TGTGCCAGCAGTGCCTCTGTGTACGAAGAGACCCAGTACTTC.